The 30 T cell receptor beta chains in this list originate from one sample, sequenced in a study of T-cell memory formation after mild COVID-19. TCRdb passed the 5' RACE reads through MiXCR, listing each CDR3 protein once. The sample records 150,000 to 200,000 distinct CDR3 sequences, 16% being singletons. Sequences were obtained from PBMCs or a T cell subset sorted from them (not recorded which). These receptors were taken from an adult woman who had mild COVID-19 (a few samples of this study predate the infection). Cell type and time point are not known.

CDR3 region: CASSASRGVAGGRYNEQFF. The CDR3 DNA is TGTGCCAGCAGCGCATCTCGGGGTGTAGCGGGAGGAAGGTACAATGAGCAGTTCTTC. The chain employs TRBV9 and TRBJ2-1, with TRBD2 identical over 10 bases. V was clipped by 3 bases and J by 4 bases; unmatched bases: 16. Germline V CDR1 and CDR2: SGDLS, YYNGEE. This CDR3 spans 19 amino acids. The complete variable domain, with remaining parts taken from reference TRBV9 and TRBJ2-1, reads DSGVTQTPKHLITATGQRVTLRCSPRSGDLSVYWYQQSLDQGLQFLIQYYNGEERAKGNILERFSAQQFPDLHSELNLSSLELGDSALYFCASSASRGVAGGRYNEQFFGPGTRLTVL.

The table lists this clonotype with many counts. The CDR3 region is CSARVNYGYTF. CDR3 coding DNA: TGCAGTGCTAGAGTTAACTATGGCTACACCTTC. The chain uses TRBV20-1 and TRBJ1-2; D is ambiguous. The germline V gene has CDR1 DFQATT and CDR2 SNEGSKA (reference sequence). V was trimmed by 1 base and J by 1 base, leaving 1 base between them. The CDR3 covers 11 residues.

The chain carries TRBV15 and TRBJ2-7; no clear D gene. This CDR3 comprises 12 residues. Trimming stripped 1 base from V and 3 bases from J, with 4 bases between. Per the germline V gene, CDR1 is LNHNV and CDR2 is YYDKDF (reference sequence). CDR3 sequence (DNA): TGTGCCACCAGCAGAGTCGGCTACGAGCAGTACTTC. This gives the protein CATSRVGYEQYF.

This sequence joins TRBV5-1 and TRBJ2-7; TRBD1 aligns across 8 bases. Trimming cost V 4 bases and J 5 bases; bases outside gene matches: 8. Germline V gives CDR1 SGHRS, CDR2 YFSETQ. This CDR3 is built from 14 residues. Written as DNA, the CDR3 is TGCGCCAGCAGCATAGGACAGGGCTGGGACGAGCAGTACTTC. This codes for CASSIGQGWDEQYF. Using reference TRBV5-1 and TRBJ2-7 for the parts outside the CDR3, the full variable domain is KAGVTQTPRYLIKTRGQQVTLSCSPISGHRSVSWYQQTPGQGLQFLFEYFSETQRNKGNFPGRFSGRQFSNSRSEMNVSTLELGDSALYLCASSIGQGWDEQYFGPGTRLTVT.

This clonotype has only one observation. V usage is TRBV12-3 or TRBV12-4 and J usage is TRBJ2-2; D might be TRBD1 (5 bases). CDR3 length: 14 amino acids. V was clipped by 7 bases and J by 4 bases, with 13 bases between them. CDR3 in amino acids: CASIPWGITGELFF. The DNA for the CDR3 is TGTGCCAGCATTCCGTGGGGCATCACCGGGGAGCTGTTTTTT.

This clonotype appeared a few times. This rearrangement joins TRBV15 to TRBJ1-5; no clear D. This CDR3 has 14 residues. Trimming left V 4 bases short and J 6 bases short, with 13 bases between. Germline V gene sequence: CDR1 LNHNV, CDR2 YYDKDF (reference sequence). The CDR3 DNA sequence: TGTGCCACCAGCAACCGGCGGGGTATTCAGCCCCAGCATTTT. Amino acid sequence: CATSNRRGIQPQHF. Full variable domain (missing parts from reference TRBV15 and TRBJ1-5): DAMVIQNPRYQVTQFGKPVTLSCSQTLNHNVMYWYQQKSSQAPKLLFHYYDKDFNNEADTPDNFQSRRPNTSFCFLDIRSPGLGDTAMYLCATSNRRGIQPQHFGDGTRLSIL.

This clonotype has a handful of counts. The chain recombines TRBV7-7 with TRBJ2-1, with 8 bases fitting TRBD1. The V segment lost 1 base and the J segment 7 bases; nucleotides outside the gene matches: 0. CDR1 and CDR2 (germline): SSHAT, FNYEAQ (reference sequence). The CDR3 runs to 13 residues. CDR3: CASSLDRGNEQFF. DNA for the CDR3: TGTGCCAGCAGCTTAGACAGGGGGAATGAGCAGTTCTTC.

The chain is built from TRBV24-1 and TRBJ1-1, with 7 bases lining up with TRBD1. CDR3 size: 17 residues. Germline CDR1 reads KGHDR; CDR2 reads SFDVKD. The V segment lost 4 bases and the J segment 0 bases; nucleotides outside the gene matches: 10. CDR3 loop: CATSDSRQGIMNTEAFF. CDR3 nucleotides: TGTGCCACCAGTGACTCCCGACAGGGTATCATGAACACTGAAGCTTTCTTT.

This chain uses TRBV18 with TRBJ2-5, with a weak D call TRBD2 (5 bases). V gave up 6 bases and J gave up 2 bases, with 16 bases separating them. The CDR3 is 15 residues long. Looked up from germline, CDR1 is KGHSH and CDR2 is LQKENI. As DNA, the CDR3 is TGTGCCAGCTCGTTCAATAAAGGAGGACAAGAGACCCAGTACTTC. Translating it yields CASSFNKGGQETQYF.

The chain joins TRBV7-9 to TRBJ2-5; 9 nucleotides match TRBD2. V lost 2 bases and J lost 1; bases outside the gene matches: 20. The CDR3 is 21 amino acids. Germline V gives CDR1 SEHNR, CDR2 FQNEAQ (reference sequence). Here the CDR3 DNA reads TGTGCCAGCAGCTTAATCATCCTTAGGCTAGCGGGATCGGAAGTCCAAGAGACCCAGTACTTC. The encoded protein is CASSLIILRLAGSEVQETQYF. Combining the CDR3 with reference TRBV7-9 and TRBJ2-5 gives the whole variable domain DTGVSQNPRHKITKRGQNVTFRCDPISEHNRLYWYRQTLGQGPEFLTYFQNEAQLEKSRLLSDRFSAERPKGSFSTLEIQRTEQGDSAMYLCASSLIILRLAGSEVQETQYFGPGTRLLVL.

The chain links TRBV7-2 to TRBJ1-1; D gene unclear. The CDR3 is 13 amino acids. Trimming took off 0 bases at V and 3 bases at J, with 5 bases between the two ends. Germline V lookup: CDR1 SGHTA, CDR2 FQGNSA. The CDR3, as DNA: TGTGCCAGCAGCTTAGCCATTTACACTGAAGCTTTCTTT. This sequence encodes CASSLAIYTEAFF. Together with reference TRBV7-2 and TRBJ1-1, the CDR3 gives the full variable domain: GAGVSQSPSNKVTEKGKDVELRCDPISGHTALYWYRQSLGQGLEFLIYFQGNSAPDKSGLPSDRFSAERTGGSVSTLTIQRTQQEDSAVYLCASSLAIYTEAFFGQGTRLTVV.

This clonotype was seen only a few times. The chain couples TRBV20-1 to TRBJ2-5, with a weak D call TRBD2 (6 bases). V gave up 1 base and J gave up 7 bases, with 19 bases separating them. The CDR3 extends over 15 amino acids. Per the germline V gene, CDR1 is DFQATT and CDR2 is SNEGSKA (reference sequence). The CDR3 sequence is CSARVASDVMGTQYF. CDR3 bases: TGCAGTGCTAGAGTCGCTAGCGACGTTATGGGGACCCAGTACTTC.

There are a few counts of this clonotype. The chain employs TRBV29-1 and TRBJ2-7, with D perhaps TRBD1 or TRBD2 (6 bases each). Germline V CDR1 and CDR2: SQVTM, ANQGSEA. V gave up 6 bases and J gave up 5 bases, with 17 bases separating them. This CDR3 comprises 13 residues. This CDR3 reads CSVNWGALNEQYF. The DNA for the CDR3 is TGCAGCGTGAATTGGGGGGCTCTGAACGAGCAGTACTTC.

Only a few counts were recorded for this clonotype. The chain couples TRBV5-1 to TRBJ1-2; maybe TRBD1 (5 bases). Between the trimmed V and J ends, which lost 0 bases and 10 bases, there was a span of 22 bases. There are 16 residues in the CDR3. In germline, CDR1 is SGHRS, CDR2 YFSETQ. The CDR3 region is CASSLEPGLRDAYYTF. CDR3 DNA sequence: TGCGCCAGCAGCTTGGAACCGGGACTACGTGACGCTTACTACACCTTC.

In its sample, this clonotype was seen a few times. V and J are TRBV20-1 and TRBJ1-5; a possible D gene is TRBD1 (6 bases). V was cut by 5 bases and J by 4 bases, with 18 bases left in between. The CDR3 loop spans 15 amino acids. Germline V gives CDR1 DFQATT, CDR2 SNEGSKA (reference sequence). CDR3 residues: CSARSEGEGNQPQHF. The CDR3 DNA sequence: TGCAGTGCTCGCTCTGAGGGGGAGGGGAATCAGCCCCAGCATTTT.

This clonotype has more than one count but fewer than ten. V gene TRBV7-2 combines with J gene TRBJ2-1; D unclear. CDR1 is SGHTA, CDR2 FQGNSA, per germline. CDR3 length: 13 residues. Trimming left V 4 bases short and J 9 bases short, with 13 bases between. The CDR3 protein is CASSSREVVEQFF. The CDR3 region has the DNA TGTGCCAGCAGCTCCCGTGAGGTTGTTGAGCAGTTCTTC.

This clonotype has just a few counts. The chain combines TRBV4-3 with TRBJ2-1; D uncertain. Trimming removed 1 base at V and 10 bases at J, with 14 bases between. There are 14 residues in the CDR3. Germline lookup yields CDR1 LGHNA and CDR2 YSLEER. CDR3 protein: CASSQANSVAEQFF. CDR3 bases: TGCGCCAGCAGCCAAGCGAACTCAGTGGCCGAGCAGTTCTTC.

This clonotype showed up just a few times. The CDR3 loop is CSVHSAGPTNTGELFF. As DNA, the CDR3 is TGCAGCGTTCACAGCGCGGGACCAACGAACACCGGGGAGCTGTTTTTT. The chain has TRBV29-1 and TRBJ2-2; D might be TRBD2 (6 bases). With 5 bases removed from V and 0 bases from J, the gap between germline ends came to 16 bases. This CDR3 contains 16 residues. Germline values: CDR1 SQVTM, CDR2 ANQGSEA.

The chain uses TRBV6-1 and TRBJ2-5; D is undetermined. From germline, CDR1 is MNHNS and CDR2 SASEGT. This CDR3 has 12 residues. The V and J ends lost 2 bases and 10 bases respectively, with 11 bases between them. In nucleotides, the CDR3 is TGTGCCAGCAGTGAAATTGCGTTTGGCCAGTACTTC. Amino acid sequence: CASSEIAFGQYF.

The chain couples TRBV5-1 to TRBJ2-4, with D perhaps TRBD1 or TRBD2 (5 bases each). V shed 1 base and J shed 5 bases, with 13 bases lying between them. This CDR3 is built from 15 residues. Per germline, CDR1 SGHRS and CDR2 YFSETQ. As DNA, the CDR3 is TGCGCCAGCAGCTTGCCCGGGGCGGTGGAAAACATTCAGTACTTC. Translation gives CASSLPGAVENIQYF.

The V and J genes are TRBV14 and TRBJ2-2; D could derive from TRBD1 or TRBD2 (5 bases each). Trimming shortened V by 4 bases and J by 2 bases, and 8 bases separated the two germline ends. Germline loops: CDR1 SGHDN, CDR2 FVKESK. The CDR3 loop spans 14 amino acids. This CDR3 is CASSRGLNTGELFF. CDR3 DNA sequence: TGTGCCAGCAGCCGGGGGTTAAACACCGGGGAGCTGTTTTTT.

The V and J genes are TRBV25-1 and TRBJ2-3; D is unclear. The CDR3 covers 13 residues. Germline loops: CDR1 MGHDK, CDR2 SYGVNS. V lost 6 bases to trimming and J lost 2 bases, with 9 bases between them. Here the CDR3 reads CASRATPTDTQYF. CDR3 sequence (DNA): TGTGCCAGCAGGGCGACACCCACAGATACGCAGTATTTT.

The rearrangement joins TRBV5-1 to TRBJ1-1; possible D gene TRBD1, 6 bases. V dropped 5 bases and J dropped 5 bases, with 13 bases sitting between them. The germline V gene encodes CDR1 SGHRS and CDR2 YFSETQ. CDR3 length: 13 residues. CDR3 residues: CASRGAGATEAFF. CDR3 coding DNA: TGCGCCAGCAGGGGGGCAGGGGCGACTGAAGCTTTCTTT.

The chain is built from TRBV10-3 and TRBJ1-2; D possibly corresponds to TRBD1 (5 bases). Germline CDR1 reads ENHRY; CDR2 reads SYGVKD. CDR3 length: 12 amino acids. The ends were cut back, 10 bases at V and 0 bases at J, with 9 bases in the middle. CDR3 coding DNA: TGTGCCAGCGCGACAGCTAACTATGGCTACACCTTC. Translation gives CASATANYGYTF.

The chain is built from TRBV7-9 and TRBJ1-1; tentatively, D is TRBD1 (5 bases). Germline V lookup: CDR1 SEHNR, CDR2 FQNEAQ (reference sequence). The CDR3 length is 12 residues. V lost 5 bases and J lost 10, with 14 bases in between. The CDR3 here is CASSAVRVGAFF. The CDR3 DNA reads TGTGCCAGCAGCGCAGTCAGGGTTGGAGCTTTCTTT.

The rearrangement uses TRBV5-1 and TRBJ2-7; the match to TRBD1 covers 7 bases. J was trimmed by 4 bases and V by 4 bases; bases with no gene match: 8. Germline V gene data show CDR1 as SGHRS and CDR2 as YFSETQ. The length of the CDR3 is 14 residues. As DNA, the CDR3 is TGCGCCAGCAGCCCGACAGGGAGAGGGTACGAGCAGTACTTC. It translates to CASSPTGRGYEQYF. Full variable domain (outside the CDR3, taken from reference TRBV5-1 and TRBJ2-7): KAGVTQTPRYLIKTRGQQVTLSCSPISGHRSVSWYQQTPGQGLQFLFEYFSETQRNKGNFPGRFSGRQFSNSRSEMNVSTLELGDSALYLCASSPTGRGYEQYFGPGTRLTVT.

This clonotype was detected only a few times. The chain has TRBV7-8 and TRBJ2-3; D is possibly TRBD2 (6 bases). In germline, CDR1 is SGHVS, CDR2 FQNEAQ. Between the trimmed V and J ends, which lost 5 bases and 2 bases, there was a span of 11 bases. The CDR3 is 14 residues long. This CDR3 is CASSPGEVTDTQYF. The CDR3 DNA follows: TGTGCCAGCAGCCCGGGAGAAGTCACAGATACGCAGTATTTT. The full variable domain, completed using reference TRBV7-8 and TRBJ2-3, is GAGVSQSPRYKVAKRGQDVALRCDPISGHVSLFWYQQALGQGPEFLTYFQNEAQLDKSGLPSDRFFAERPEGSVSTLKIQRTQQEDSAVYLCASSPGEVTDTQYFGPGTRLTVL.

The CDR3 loop is CSVEWDGPSDTQYF. In DNA, the CDR3 is TGCAGCGTCGAGTGGGATGGGCCGTCAGATACGCAGTATTTT. The chain joins TRBV29-1 to TRBJ2-3; no clear D gene. CDR1 is SQVTM, CDR2 ANQGSEA, per germline. This CDR3 is 14 amino acids long. Trimming removed 6 bases from V and 4 bases from J, with 17 bases in between.

This clonotype came up a few times. The chain couples TRBV5-1 to TRBJ2-1; D is ambiguous. CDR1 and CDR2 (germline): SGHRS, YFSETQ. Trimming stripped 0 bases from V and 5 bases from J, with 12 bases between. The CDR3 contains 15 residues. DNA of the CDR3: TGCGCCAGCAGCTTGGATAGGCCCCCTAACAATGAGCAGTTCTTC. It specifies CASSLDRPPNNEQFF.

In its sample, this clonotype was seen once. V gene TRBV7-8 combines with J gene TRBJ1-2; D is uncertain. Germline V gene sequence: CDR1 SGHVS, CDR2 FQNEAQ. V was cut by 2 bases and J by 1 base, with 8 bases left in between. This CDR3 is 14 amino acids long. The CDR3 DNA reads as TGTGCCAGCAGCTTAAGGGAGCATAACTATGGCTACACCTTC. It translates to CASSLREHNYGYTF.